This TCR beta chain was identified in a study of blood T cells in healthy people across ages. The V gene's germline CDR1 is DFQATT and CDR2 SNEGSKA (reference sequence). Trimming took off 5 bases at V and 5 bases at J, with 18 bases between the two ends. The CDR3 contains 14 residues. Sample-barcoded 5' priming and a J-beta primer mix drove a second PCR of about 7 to 11 cycles. TCRdb recomputed calls from the 5' RACE reads with MiXCR, one row per CDR3 protein. Of 450,000 to 700,000 distinct CDR3 sequences listed, approximately 25% were seen once; the top ten hold about 18%. Input material: blood. The chain links TRBV20-1 to TRBJ2-5, with a possible D match to TRBD1 (8 bases). The TCR originated in a woman in her sixties or seventies in good health. CDR3 amino acids: CSALDRGGRETQYF. CDR3 in DNA: TGCAGTGCTCTCGACAGGGGAGGGAGGGAGACCCAGTACTTC.